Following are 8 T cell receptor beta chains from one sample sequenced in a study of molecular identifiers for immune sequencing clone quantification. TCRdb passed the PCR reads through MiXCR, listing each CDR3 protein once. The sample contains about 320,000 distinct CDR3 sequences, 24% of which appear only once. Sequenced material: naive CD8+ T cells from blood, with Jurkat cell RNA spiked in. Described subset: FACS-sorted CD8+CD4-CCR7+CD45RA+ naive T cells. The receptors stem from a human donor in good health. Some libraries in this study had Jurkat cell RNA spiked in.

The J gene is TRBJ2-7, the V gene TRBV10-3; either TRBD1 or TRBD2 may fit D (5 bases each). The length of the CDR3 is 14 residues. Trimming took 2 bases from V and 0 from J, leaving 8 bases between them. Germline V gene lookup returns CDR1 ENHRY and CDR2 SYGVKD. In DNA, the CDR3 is TGTGCCATCAGTGAGGAGAGGGGCTCCTACGAGCAGTACTTC. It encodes CAISEERGSYEQYF.

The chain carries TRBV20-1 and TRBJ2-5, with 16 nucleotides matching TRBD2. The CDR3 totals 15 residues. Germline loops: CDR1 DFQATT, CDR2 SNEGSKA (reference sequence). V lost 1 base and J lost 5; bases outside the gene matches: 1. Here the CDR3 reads CSARGGLAGGETQYF. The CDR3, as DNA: TGCAGTGCTAGAGGGGGACTAGCGGGAGGGGAGACCCAGTACTTC.

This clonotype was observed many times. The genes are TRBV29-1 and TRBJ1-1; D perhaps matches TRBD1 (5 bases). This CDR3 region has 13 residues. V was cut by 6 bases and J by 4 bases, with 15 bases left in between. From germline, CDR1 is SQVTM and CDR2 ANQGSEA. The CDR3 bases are TGCAGCGTCGCGGGGGAGGGTCTCACTGAAGCTTTCTTT. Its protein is CSVAGEGLTEAFF.

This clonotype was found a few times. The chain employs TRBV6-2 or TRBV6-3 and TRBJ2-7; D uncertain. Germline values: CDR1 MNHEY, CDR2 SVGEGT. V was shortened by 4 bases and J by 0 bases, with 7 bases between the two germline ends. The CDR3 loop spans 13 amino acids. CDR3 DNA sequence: TGTGCCAGCAGTTTTGACAACTCCTACGAGCAGTACTTC. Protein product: CASSFDNSYEQYF.

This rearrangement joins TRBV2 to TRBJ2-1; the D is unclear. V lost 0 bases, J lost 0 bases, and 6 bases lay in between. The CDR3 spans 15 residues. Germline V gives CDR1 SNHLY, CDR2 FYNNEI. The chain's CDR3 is CASSEARSSYNEQFF. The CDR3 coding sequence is TGTGCCAGCAGTGAAGCGAGGAGCTCCTACAATGAGCAGTTCTTC. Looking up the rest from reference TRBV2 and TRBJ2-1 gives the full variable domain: EPEVTQTPSHQVTQMGQEVILRCVPISNHLYFYWYRQILGQKVEFLVSFYNNEISEKSEIFDDQFSVERPDGSNFTLKIRSTKLEDSAMYFCASSEARSSYNEQFFGPGTRLTVL.

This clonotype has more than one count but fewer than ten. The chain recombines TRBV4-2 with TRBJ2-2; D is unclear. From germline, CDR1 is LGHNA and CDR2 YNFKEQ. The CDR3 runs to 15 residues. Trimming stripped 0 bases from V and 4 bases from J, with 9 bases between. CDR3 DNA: TGTGCCAGCAGCCAAGAGCCTCTCACCACCGGGGAGCTGTTTTTT. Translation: CASSQEPLTTGELFF.

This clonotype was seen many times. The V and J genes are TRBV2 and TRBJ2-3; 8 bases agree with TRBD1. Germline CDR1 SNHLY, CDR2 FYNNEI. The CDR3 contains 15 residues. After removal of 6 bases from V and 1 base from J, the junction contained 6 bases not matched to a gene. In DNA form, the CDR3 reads TGTGCCAGCAGAGAGCAGGGGGCAGGCACAGATACGCAGTATTTT. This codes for CASREQGAGTDTQYF.

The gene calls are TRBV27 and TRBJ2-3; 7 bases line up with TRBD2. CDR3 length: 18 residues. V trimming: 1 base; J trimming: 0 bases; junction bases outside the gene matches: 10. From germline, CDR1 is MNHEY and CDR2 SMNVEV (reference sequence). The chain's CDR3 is CASSLFGGTNPSTDTQYF. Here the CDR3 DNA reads TGTGCCAGCAGTTTATTCGGGGGGACTAACCCTAGCACAGATACGCAGTATTTT.